What follows are 21 T cell receptor beta chains derived from one specimen sequenced in a study of cytomegalovirus exposure and HLA in healthy donors. Repertoires were generated with immunoSEQ multiplex PCR, while TCRdb's copy carries only in-frame clones and drops some. The table lists over 100,000 clones, 88% of them singletons, with around 6% in the top ten. Sequenced input: PBMCs. These receptors were taken from a woman between 18 and 30 years old in good health and CMV-seropositive.

The rearrangement joins TRBV6-6 to TRBJ2-2; TRBD1 is a possible D gene (6 bases). In germline, CDR1 is MNHNY, CDR2 SVGAGI (reference sequence). The V and J ends lost 5 bases and 7 bases respectively, with 14 bases between them. This CDR3 has 14 amino acids. The CDR3 loop is CASSPILQGGELFF. The CDR3 nucleotides read TGTGCCAGCAGTCCAATTCTACAGGGCGGGGAGCTGTTTTTT.

The chain couples TRBV5-4 to TRBJ2-1; TRBD2 matches at 12 bases. CDR1 is SGHNT and CDR2 is YYREEE in the germline V gene (reference sequence). This CDR3 is built from 16 residues. The junction had 9 bases not matched to a gene; V was cut back by 1 base and J by 10 bases. CDR3 sequence: CASSLFLAGGPSEQFF. The CDR3 bases are TGTGCCAGCAGCTTGTTTCTAGCGGGAGGGCCAAGCGAGCAGTTCTTC.

The chain combines TRBV6-6 with TRBJ1-2, with 8 bases aligning to TRBD1. The germline CDR1 and CDR2 sequences are MNHNY and SVGAGI (reference sequence). J lost 2 bases, V lost 0 bases, and 2 bases had no gene match. This CDR3 comprises 15 residues. CDR3 nucleotide sequence: TGTGCCAGCAGTTACTCAACAGGGGGAAACTATGGCTACACCTTC. As protein: CASSYSTGGNYGYTF.

The chain links TRBV7-9 to TRBJ2-5; a weak D match, TRBD2 (6 bases). V lost 5 bases and J 7 bases, leaving 11 bases between the germline ends. The length of the CDR3 is 12 residues. Germline values: CDR1 SEHNR, CDR2 FQNEAQ (reference sequence). CDR3 in amino acids: CASSLGSGTQYF. CDR3 DNA sequence: TGTGCCAGCAGCCTCGGGAGCGGGACCCAGTACTTC.

This sequence joins TRBV5-6 and TRBJ2-5; 9 bases match TRBD1. With 4 bases clipped from V and 4 bases from J, the junction kept 5 bases outside the gene matches. The length of the CDR3 is 14 residues. The germline gives CDR1 SGHDT, CDR2 YYEEEE. The CDR3 loop is CASSLNRGRETQYF. The CDR3 DNA follows: TGTGCCAGCAGCCTAAACAGGGGGCGAGAGACCCAGTACTTC. Full variable domain (rest looked up from reference TRBV5-6 and TRBJ2-5): DAGVTQSPTHLIKTRGQQVTLRCSPKSGHDTVSWYQQALGQGPQFIFQYYEEEERQRGNFPDRFSGHQFPNYSSELNVNALLLGDSALYLCASSLNRGRETQYFGPGTRLLVL.

This chain uses TRBV2 with TRBJ1-5; TRBD1 might be the D (6 bases). Trimming took 2 bases from V and 4 from J, leaving 12 bases between them. CDR3 length: 15 residues. The germline CDR1 and CDR2 sequences are SNHLY and FYNNEI. The DNA for the CDR3 is TGTGCCAGCAGTGAACAGGGGTGGGGGAATCAGCCCCAGCATTTT. Translation gives CASSEQGWGNQPQHF.

The gene calls are TRBV21-1 and TRBJ1-2; TRBD1 is taken as the D call from the table, unchecked against the DNA. TRBV21-1 is annotated as a pseudogene. The CDR3 runs 17 residues. The CDR3 spells CASSPQRSQGGNYGYTF. The CDR3 DNA reads TGTGCCAGCAGCCCACAAAGGTCCCAGGGTGGTAACTATGGCTACACCTTC.

This chain connects TRBV19 to TRBJ1-4, with D perhaps matching TRBD1 (5 bases). Trimming removed 5 bases from V and 5 bases from J, with 15 bases in between. Looked up from germline, CDR1 is LNHDA and CDR2 is SQIVND (reference sequence). CDR3 length: 15 residues. CDR3 bases: TGTGCCAGTAGTCTCAGGGAGGCTGGAAATGAAAAACTGTTTTTT. This codes for CASSLREAGNEKLFF. Drawing the rest from reference TRBV19 and TRBJ1-4, the complete variable domain is DGGITQSPKYLFRKEGQNVTLSCEQNLNHDAMYWYRQDPGQGLRLIYYSQIVNDFQKGDIAEGYSVSREKKESFPLTVTSAQKNPTAFYLCASSLREAGNEKLFFGSGTQLSVL.

This rearrangement joins TRBV6-5 to TRBJ1-2, with D possibly TRBD1 on 5 matching bases. Trimming shortened V by 0 bases and J by 8 bases, and 7 bases separated the two germline ends. CDR1 and CDR2 from the germline V gene are MNHEY and SVGAGI. The CDR3 has 12 residues. The DNA of the CDR3 is TGTGCCAGCAGTTACTCAGGGGCGGGCTACACCTTC. It encodes CASSYSGAGYTF.

The rearrangement joins TRBV9 to TRBJ2-5; 8 positions match TRBD1. Germline V gene lookup returns CDR1 SGDLS and CDR2 YYNGEE. V was pared by 2 bases and J by 4 bases, with 10 bases of the junction left unmatched. The length of the CDR3 is 16 residues. The DNA of the CDR3 is TGTGCCAGCAGCGTCGGACAGGGAAGTTACGGAGAGACCCAGTACTTC. It translates to CASSVGQGSYGETQYF. Filled out from reference TRBV9 and TRBJ2-5, the complete variable domain reads DSGVTQTPKHLITATGQRVTLRCSPRSGDLSVYWYQQSLDQGLQFLIQYYNGEERAKGNILERFSAQQFPDLHSELNLSSLELGDSALYFCASSVGQGSYGETQYFGPGTRLLVL.

The V call is TRBV7-2, the J call TRBJ1-5, with 8 positions matching TRBD1. The CDR3 spans 14 residues. With 5 bases clipped from V and 4 bases from J, the junction kept 4 bases outside the gene matches. Germline CDR1 and CDR2: SGHTA and FQGNSA. CDR3 coding DNA: TGTGCCAGCAGCCTCGGGACAGGTAATCAGCCCCAGCATTTT. Translated, it gives CASSLGTGNQPQHF.

J is TRBJ2-1 and V is TRBV19; possibly TRBD1 for D (5 bases). Deletions cut 4 bases from V and 4 bases from J, with 17 bases between. CDR3 length equals 16 residues. CDR1 and CDR2 from the germline V gene are LNHDA and SQIVND (reference sequence). CDR3 loop: CASSSYHDDRYNEQFF. The CDR3 nucleotides read TGTGCCAGTAGTAGCTACCACGATGACAGATACAATGAGCAGTTCTTC.

This clone was counted only a few times. This chain connects TRBV6-5 to TRBJ2-2; D perhaps matches TRBD1 (6 bases). Germline V CDR1 and CDR2: MNHEY, SVGAGI. V was cut by 5 bases and J by 9 bases, with 13 bases left in between. The CDR3 is made up of 13 amino acids. This chain's CDR3 is CASSPDRSRELFF. In DNA, the CDR3 is TGTGCCAGCAGTCCGGACAGAAGCCGGGAGCTGTTTTTT.

The chain couples TRBV4-1 to TRBJ2-1; TRBD1 matches at 8 bases. Germline trimming cut 0 bases from V and 7 bases from J; bases unmatched to any gene: 5. The V gene's germline CDR1 is MGHRA and CDR2 YSYEKL. The CDR3 extends over 15 amino acids. DNA of the CDR3: TGCGCCAGCAGCCAAGACGTTAACAGGGGGAATGAGCAGTTCTTC. Protein sequence: CASSQDVNRGNEQFF.

This rearrangement joins TRBV27 to TRBJ1-1, with D unclear. Germline loops: CDR1 MNHEY, CDR2 SMNVEV (reference sequence). The CDR3 is made up of 13 amino acids. Trimming left V 7 bases short and J 4 bases short, with 13 bases between. The CDR3 region has the DNA TGTGCCAGCATAGGGAGGTACGTCACTGAAGCTTTCTTT. This encodes CASIGRYVTEAFF.

This clone was found a few times. This chain joins TRBV7-3 and TRBJ2-1; 10 bases fit TRBD2. V shed 5 bases and J 5 bases; nucleotides not matched to a gene: 6. The CDR3 contains 15 residues. Germline CDR1 is SGHTA and CDR2 is FQGTGA. The DNA of the CDR3 is TGTGCCAGCAGCCCAAGCGGGGGGGCCCACAATGAGCAGTTCTTC. It translates to CASSPSGGAHNEQFF.

This chain joins TRBV6-1 and TRBJ2-7, with TRBD1 matching over 10 bases. CDR3 size: 15 residues. With 2 bases clipped from V and 4 bases from J, the junction kept 5 bases outside the gene matches. CDR1 MNHNS and CDR2 SASEGT come from the germline V gene. CDR3 bases: TGTGCCAGCAGTGAAATCGGGACAGGGGCGTACGAGCAGTACTTC. Translated: CASSEIGTGAYEQYF.

This clone was counted a single time. V gene TRBV6-5 combines with J gene TRBJ1-2; TRBD1 matches at 11 bases. J lost 7 bases, V lost 0 bases, and 4 bases had no gene match. The CDR3 consists of 15 residues. Looked up from germline, CDR1 is MNHEY and CDR2 is SVGAGI. The CDR3 here is CASSYSVGTGGGYTF. The CDR3 DNA reads TGTGCCAGCAGTTACTCGGTCGGGACAGGGGGTGGCTACACCTTC.

The chain combines TRBV2 with TRBJ1-1; D remains unclear. Germline CDR1 reads SNHLY; CDR2 reads FYNNEI. This CDR3 is 13 amino acids long. The V end lost 4 bases, the J end lost 4 bases, and 10 bases lay between the germline ends. CDR3 bases: TGTGCCAGCAGTGGTGGCCTTGGCACTGAAGCTTTCTTT. This codes for CASSGGLGTEAFF.

The V gene is TRBV5-1, the J gene TRBJ2-7, with D hard to call. This CDR3 region has 15 residues. CDR1 and CDR2 from the germline V gene are SGHRS and YFSETQ. Trimming took off 0 bases at V and 2 bases at J, with 12 bases between the two ends. CDR3 sequence reads: CASSLAEALPYEQYF. CDR3 sequence (DNA): TGCGCCAGCAGCTTGGCCGAAGCGTTACCCTACGAGCAGTACTTC.

The chain has TRBV13 and TRBJ2-1; D is unresolved. V was shortened by 2 bases and J by 6 bases, with 11 bases between the two germline ends. The germline gives CDR1 PRHDT, CDR2 FYEKMQ (reference sequence). CDR3 length: 14 amino acids. CDR3 coding DNA: TGTGCCAGCAGCTTATTTGGAGATCGCAATGAGCAGTTCTTC. Protein product: CASSLFGDRNEQFF. Looking up the rest from reference TRBV13 and TRBJ2-1 gives the full variable domain: AAGVIQSPRHLIKEKRETATLKCYPIPRHDTVYWYQQGPGQDPQFLISFYEKMQSDKGSIPDRFSAQQFSDYHSELNMSSLELGDSALYFCASSLFGDRNEQFFGPGTRLTVL.